This T cell receptor beta chain was sequenced for a study of T-cell reconstitution after alpha-beta-depleted transplantation in children. In this sample, this clonotype turned up many times. Preparation of the TCRbeta library involved a method that used unique molecular identifiers. TCRdb re-analysed the PCR reads in MiXCR, keeping a single row per CDR3 protein. The table lists around 380,000 distinct CDR3 sequences, roughly 11% of them singletons. J was trimmed by 3 bases and V by 4 bases; bases with no gene match: 2. Germline CDR1 is KGHSH and CDR2 is LQKENI. This CDR3 is 14 amino acids long. Sample: PBMCs from the stem cell graft donor, taken from the stem cell graft. The chain couples TRBV18 to TRBJ2-2; 7 bases fit TRBD1. The clonotype was recovered from a human donor who donated a stem cell graft to a child with acute myeloid leukemia. CDR3 coding DNA: TGTGCCAGCTCACTAACAGGGGACACCGGGGAGCTGTTTTTT. Encoded protein: CASSLTGDTGELFF.